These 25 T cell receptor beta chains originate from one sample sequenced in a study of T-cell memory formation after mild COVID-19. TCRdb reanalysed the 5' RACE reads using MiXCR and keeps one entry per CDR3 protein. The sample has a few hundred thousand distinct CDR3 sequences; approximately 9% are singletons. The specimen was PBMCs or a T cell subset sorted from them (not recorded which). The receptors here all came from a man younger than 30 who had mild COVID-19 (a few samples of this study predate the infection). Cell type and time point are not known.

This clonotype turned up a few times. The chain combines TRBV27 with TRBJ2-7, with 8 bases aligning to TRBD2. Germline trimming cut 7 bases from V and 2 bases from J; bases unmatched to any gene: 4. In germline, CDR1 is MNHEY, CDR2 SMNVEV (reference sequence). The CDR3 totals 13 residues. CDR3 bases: TGTGCCAGCAAGACGGGGGGGACCTACGAGCAGTACTTC. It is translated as CASKTGGTYEQYF.

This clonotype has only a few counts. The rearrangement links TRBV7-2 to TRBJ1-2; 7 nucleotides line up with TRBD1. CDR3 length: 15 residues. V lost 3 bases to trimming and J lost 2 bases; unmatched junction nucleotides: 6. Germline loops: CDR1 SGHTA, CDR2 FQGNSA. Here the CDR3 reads CASSFGSGQNYGYTF. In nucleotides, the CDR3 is TGTGCCAGCAGCTTTGGGTCGGGACAGAACTATGGCTACACCTTC.

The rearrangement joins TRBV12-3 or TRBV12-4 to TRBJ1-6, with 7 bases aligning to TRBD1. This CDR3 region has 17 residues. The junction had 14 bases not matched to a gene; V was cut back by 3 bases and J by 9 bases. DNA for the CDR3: TGTGCCAGCAGTTTCGGACAGGTTCGAGTCCCTCGTTCACCCCTCCACTTT. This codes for CASSFGQVRVPRSPLHF.

The chain's CDR3 is CASSSGLSGEIYEQYF. The CDR3 nucleotides are TGTGCCAGCAGTTCCGGCCTTAGCGGGGAGATCTACGAGCAGTACTTC. The rearrangement joins TRBV6-2 or TRBV6-3 to TRBJ2-7, with 8 bases identical to TRBD2. The length of the CDR3 is 16 residues. V lost 4 bases and J lost 3; bases outside the gene matches: 11. CDR1 and CDR2 (germline): MNHEY, SVGEGT.

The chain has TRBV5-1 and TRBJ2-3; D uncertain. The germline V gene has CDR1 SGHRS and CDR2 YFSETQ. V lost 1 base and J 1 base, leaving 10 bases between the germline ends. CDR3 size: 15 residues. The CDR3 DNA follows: TGCGCCAGCAGCTTGCGGATCAGCGGCACAGATACGCAGTATTTT. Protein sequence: CASSLRISGTDTQYF.

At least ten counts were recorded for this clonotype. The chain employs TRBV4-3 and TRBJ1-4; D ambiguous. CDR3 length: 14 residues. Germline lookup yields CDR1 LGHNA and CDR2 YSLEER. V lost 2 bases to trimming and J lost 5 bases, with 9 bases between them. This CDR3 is CASSQNTENEKLFF. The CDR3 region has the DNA TGCGCCAGCAGCCAAAACACGGAAAATGAAAAACTGTTTTTT.

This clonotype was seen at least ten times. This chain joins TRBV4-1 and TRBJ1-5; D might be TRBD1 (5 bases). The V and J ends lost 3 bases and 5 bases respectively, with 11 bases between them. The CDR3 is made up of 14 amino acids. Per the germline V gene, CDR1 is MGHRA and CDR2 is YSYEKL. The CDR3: CASSQGGIHQPQHF. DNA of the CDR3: TGCGCCAGCAGCCAGGGGGGGATACATCAGCCCCAGCATTTT.

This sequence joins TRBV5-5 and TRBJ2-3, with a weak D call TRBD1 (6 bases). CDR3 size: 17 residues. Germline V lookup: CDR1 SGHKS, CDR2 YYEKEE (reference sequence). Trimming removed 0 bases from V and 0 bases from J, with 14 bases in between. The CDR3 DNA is TGTGCCAGCAGCTTGGAGGCGACAGGCCGGAGCACAGATACGCAGTATTTT. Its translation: CASSLEATGRSTDTQYF.

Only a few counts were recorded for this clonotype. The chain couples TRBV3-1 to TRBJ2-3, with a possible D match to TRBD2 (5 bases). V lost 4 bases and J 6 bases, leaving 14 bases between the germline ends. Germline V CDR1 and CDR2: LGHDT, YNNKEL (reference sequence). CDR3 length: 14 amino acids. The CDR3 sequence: CASSPRLLPDTQYF. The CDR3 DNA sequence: TGTGCCAGCAGCCCCCGACTACTTCCGGATACGCAGTATTTT.

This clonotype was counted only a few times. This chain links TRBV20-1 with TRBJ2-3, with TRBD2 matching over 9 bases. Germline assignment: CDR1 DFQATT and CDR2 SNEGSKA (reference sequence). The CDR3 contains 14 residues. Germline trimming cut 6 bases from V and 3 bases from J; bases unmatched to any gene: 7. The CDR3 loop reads CSAPREGITDTQYF. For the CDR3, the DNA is TGCAGTGCACCGCGGGAGGGGATAACAGATACGCAGTATTTT.

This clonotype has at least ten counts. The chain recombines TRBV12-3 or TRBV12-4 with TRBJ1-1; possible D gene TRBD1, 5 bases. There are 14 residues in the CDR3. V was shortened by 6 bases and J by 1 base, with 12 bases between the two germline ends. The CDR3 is CASRLNTGNTEAFF. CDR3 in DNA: TGTGCCAGCAGATTGAATACAGGGAACACTGAAGCTTTCTTT.

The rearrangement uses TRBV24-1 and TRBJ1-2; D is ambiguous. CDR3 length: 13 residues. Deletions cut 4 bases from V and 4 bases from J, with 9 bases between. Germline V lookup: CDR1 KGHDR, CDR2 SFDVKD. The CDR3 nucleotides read TGTGCCACCAGTGACAGGACGGCCTATGGCTACACCTTC. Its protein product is CATSDRTAYGYTF.

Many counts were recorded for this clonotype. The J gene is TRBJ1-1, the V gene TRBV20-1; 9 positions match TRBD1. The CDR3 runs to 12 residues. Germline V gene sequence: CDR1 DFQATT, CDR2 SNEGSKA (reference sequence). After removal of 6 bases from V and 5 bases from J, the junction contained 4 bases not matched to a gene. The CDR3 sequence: CSARQGGTEAFF. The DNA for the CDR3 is TGCAGTGCACGACAGGGGGGAACTGAAGCTTTCTTT.

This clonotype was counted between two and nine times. Here the CDR3 DNA reads TGTGCCAGCAGCGTAGATCCGGGTTATGAGCAGTTCTTC. Protein: CASSVDPGYEQFF. V gene TRBV9 combines with J gene TRBJ2-1; no definite D call. CDR1 and CDR2 from the germline V gene are SGDLS and YYNGEE. There are 13 residues in the CDR3. The ends were cut back, 0 bases at V and 8 bases at J, with 9 bases in the middle.

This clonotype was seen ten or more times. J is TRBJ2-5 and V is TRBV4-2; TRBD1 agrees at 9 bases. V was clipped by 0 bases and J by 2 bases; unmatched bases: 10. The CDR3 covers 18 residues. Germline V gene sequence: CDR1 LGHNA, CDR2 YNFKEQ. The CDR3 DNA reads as TGTGCCAGCAGCCAAGAGGCATCGGGACAGGGATTACAAGAGACCCAGTACTTC. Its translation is CASSQEASGQGLQETQYF.

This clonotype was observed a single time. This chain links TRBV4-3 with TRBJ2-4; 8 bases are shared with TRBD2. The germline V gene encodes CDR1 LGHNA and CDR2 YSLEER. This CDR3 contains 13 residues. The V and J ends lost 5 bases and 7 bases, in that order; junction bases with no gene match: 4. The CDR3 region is CASSGGTRNIQYF. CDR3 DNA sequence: TGCGCCAGCAGCGGAGGGACTAGGAACATTCAGTACTTC.

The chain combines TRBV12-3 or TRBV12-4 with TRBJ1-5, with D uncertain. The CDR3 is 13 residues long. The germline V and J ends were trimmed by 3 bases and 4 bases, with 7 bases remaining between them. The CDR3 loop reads CASSLWENQPQHF. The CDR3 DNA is TGTGCCAGCAGTTTGTGGGAAAATCAGCCCCAGCATTTT.

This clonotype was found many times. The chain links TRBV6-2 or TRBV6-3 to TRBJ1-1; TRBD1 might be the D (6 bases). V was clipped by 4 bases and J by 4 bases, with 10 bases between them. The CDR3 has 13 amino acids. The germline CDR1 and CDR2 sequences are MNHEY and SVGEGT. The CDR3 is CASSSPGATEAFF. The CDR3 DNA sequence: TGTGCCAGCAGTTCCCCAGGGGCCACTGAAGCTTTCTTT.

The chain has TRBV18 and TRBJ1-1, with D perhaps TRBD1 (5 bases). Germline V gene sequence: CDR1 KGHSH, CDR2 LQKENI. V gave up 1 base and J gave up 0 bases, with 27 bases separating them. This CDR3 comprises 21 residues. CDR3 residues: CASSPRASRSGQGNMNTEAFF. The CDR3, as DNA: TGTGCCAGCTCACCACGCGCAAGTCGTTCGGGGCAGGGAAATATGAACACTGAAGCTTTCTTT.

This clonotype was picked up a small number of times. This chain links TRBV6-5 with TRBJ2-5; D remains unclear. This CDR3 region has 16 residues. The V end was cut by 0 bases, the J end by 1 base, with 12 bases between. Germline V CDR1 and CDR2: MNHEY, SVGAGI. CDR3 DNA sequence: TGTGCCAGCAGTTACTCGACTCGGCATCGCCAAGAGACCCAGTACTTC. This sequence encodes CASSYSTRHRQETQYF.

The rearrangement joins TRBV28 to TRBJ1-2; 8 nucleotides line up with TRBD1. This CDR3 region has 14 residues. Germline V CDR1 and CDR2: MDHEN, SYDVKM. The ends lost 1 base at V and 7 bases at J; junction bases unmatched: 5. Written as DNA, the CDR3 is TGTGCCAGCAGTTTATCGGCAGGGGGCTTTGGCTACACCTTC. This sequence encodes CASSLSAGGFGYTF.

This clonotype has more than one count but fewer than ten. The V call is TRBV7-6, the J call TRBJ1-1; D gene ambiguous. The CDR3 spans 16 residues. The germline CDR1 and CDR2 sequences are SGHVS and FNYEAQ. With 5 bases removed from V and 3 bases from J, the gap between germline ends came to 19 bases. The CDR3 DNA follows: TGTGCCAGCAGCAAAGCCCCGAGAGGGCGGCACACTGAAGCTTTCTTT. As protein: CASSKAPRGRHTEAFF. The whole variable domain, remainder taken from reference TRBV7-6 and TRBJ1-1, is GAGVSQSPRYKVTKRGQDVALRCDPISGHVSLYWYRQALGQGPEFLTYFNYEAQQDKSGLPNDRFSAERPEGSISTLTIQRTEQRDSAMYRCASSKAPRGRHTEAFFGQGTRLTVV.

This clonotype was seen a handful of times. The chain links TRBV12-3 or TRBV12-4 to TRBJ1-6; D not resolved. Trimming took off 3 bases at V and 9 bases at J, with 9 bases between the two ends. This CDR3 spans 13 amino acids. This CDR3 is CASSFGSSSPLHF. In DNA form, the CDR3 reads TGTGCCAGCAGTTTCGGGTCCTCTTCACCCCTCCACTTT.

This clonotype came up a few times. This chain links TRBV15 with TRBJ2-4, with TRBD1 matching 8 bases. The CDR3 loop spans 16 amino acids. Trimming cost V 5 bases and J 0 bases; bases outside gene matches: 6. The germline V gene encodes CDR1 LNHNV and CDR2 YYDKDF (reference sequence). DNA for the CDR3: TGTGCCACCAGCGGGTGGACAGGGATAGCCAAAAACATTCAGTACTTC. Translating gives CATSGWTGIAKNIQYF.

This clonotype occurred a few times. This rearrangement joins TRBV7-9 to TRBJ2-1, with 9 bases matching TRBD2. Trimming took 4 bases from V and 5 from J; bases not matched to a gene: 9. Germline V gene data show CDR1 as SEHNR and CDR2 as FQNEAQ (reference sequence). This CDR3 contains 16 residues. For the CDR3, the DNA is TGTGCCAGCAGCTGGACGCTAGCGGGACTCGACAATGAGCAGTTCTTC. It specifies CASSWTLAGLDNEQFF.